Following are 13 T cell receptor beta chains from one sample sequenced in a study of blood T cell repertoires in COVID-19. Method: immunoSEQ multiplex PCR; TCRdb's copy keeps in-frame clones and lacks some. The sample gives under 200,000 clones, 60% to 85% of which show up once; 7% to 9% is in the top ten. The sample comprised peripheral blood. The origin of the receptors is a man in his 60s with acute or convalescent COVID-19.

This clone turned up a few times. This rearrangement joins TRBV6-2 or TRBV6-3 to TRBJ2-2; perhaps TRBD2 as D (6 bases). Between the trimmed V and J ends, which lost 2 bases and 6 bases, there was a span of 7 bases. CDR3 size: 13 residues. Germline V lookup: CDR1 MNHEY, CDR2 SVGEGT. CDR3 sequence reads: CASSYGGAGELFF. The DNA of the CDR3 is TGTGCCAGCAGTTACGGCGGGGCCGGGGAGCTGTTTTTT.

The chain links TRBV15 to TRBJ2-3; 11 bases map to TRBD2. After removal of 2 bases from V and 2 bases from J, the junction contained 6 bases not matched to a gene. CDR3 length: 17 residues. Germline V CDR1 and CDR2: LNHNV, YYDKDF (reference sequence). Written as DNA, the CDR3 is TGTGCCACCAGCAGAAACCTAGCGGGGGGATTCACAGATACGCAGTATTTT. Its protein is CATSRNLAGGFTDTQYF.

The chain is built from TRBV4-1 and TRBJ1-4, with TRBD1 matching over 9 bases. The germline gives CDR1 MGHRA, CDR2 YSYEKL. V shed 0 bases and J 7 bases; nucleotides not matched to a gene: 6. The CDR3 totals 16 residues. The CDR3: CASSQEVGTGIEKLFF. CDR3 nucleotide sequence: TGCGCCAGCAGCCAAGAAGTGGGGACAGGGATTGAAAAACTGTTTTTT.

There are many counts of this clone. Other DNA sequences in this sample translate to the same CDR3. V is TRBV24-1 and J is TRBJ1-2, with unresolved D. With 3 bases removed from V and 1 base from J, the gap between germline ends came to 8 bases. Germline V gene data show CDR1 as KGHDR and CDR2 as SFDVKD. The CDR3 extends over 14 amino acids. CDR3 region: CATSDQASNYGYTF. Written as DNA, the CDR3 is TGTGCCACCAGTGATCAGGCCAGTAACTATGGCTACACCTTC.

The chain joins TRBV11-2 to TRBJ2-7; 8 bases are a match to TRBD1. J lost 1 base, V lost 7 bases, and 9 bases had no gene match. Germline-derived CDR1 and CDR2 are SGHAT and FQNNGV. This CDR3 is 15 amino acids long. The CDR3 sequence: CASTPWQGASYEQYF. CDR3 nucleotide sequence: TGTGCCAGCACCCCCTGGCAGGGGGCTTCCTACGAGCAGTACTTC.

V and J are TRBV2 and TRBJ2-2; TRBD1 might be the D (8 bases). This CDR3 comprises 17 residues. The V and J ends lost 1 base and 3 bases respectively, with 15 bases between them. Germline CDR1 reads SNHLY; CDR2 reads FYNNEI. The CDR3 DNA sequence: TGTGCCAGCAGTGAAGGGAGGACAGGGAGGGACACCGGGGAGCTGTTTTTT. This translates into CASSEGRTGRDTGELFF.

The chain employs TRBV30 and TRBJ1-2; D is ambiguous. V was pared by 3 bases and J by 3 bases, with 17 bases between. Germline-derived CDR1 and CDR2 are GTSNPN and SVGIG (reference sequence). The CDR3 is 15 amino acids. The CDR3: CAWSRDSGADYGYTF. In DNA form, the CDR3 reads TGTGCCTGGAGCCGGGATTCGGGCGCGGACTATGGCTACACCTTC.

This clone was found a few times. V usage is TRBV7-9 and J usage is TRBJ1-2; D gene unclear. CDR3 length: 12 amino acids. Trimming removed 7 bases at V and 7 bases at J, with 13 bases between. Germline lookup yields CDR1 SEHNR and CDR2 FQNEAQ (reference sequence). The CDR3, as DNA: TGTGCCAGCACTTCGGACCGGGGTGGCTACACCTTC. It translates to CASTSDRGGYTF.

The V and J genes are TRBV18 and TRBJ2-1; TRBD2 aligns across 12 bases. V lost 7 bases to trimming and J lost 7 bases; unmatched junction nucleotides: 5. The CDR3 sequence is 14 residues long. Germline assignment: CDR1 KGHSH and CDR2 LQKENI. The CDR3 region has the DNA TGTGCCAGCTTCCCGGGACTAGCGGGTAATGAGCAGTTCTTC. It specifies CASFPGLAGNEQFF. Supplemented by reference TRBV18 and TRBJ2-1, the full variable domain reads NAGVMQNPRHLVRRRGQEARLRCSPMKGHSHVYWYRQLPEEGLKFMVYLQKENIIDESGMPKERFSAEFPKEGPSILRIQQVVRGDSAAYFCASFPGLAGNEQFFGPGTRLTVL.

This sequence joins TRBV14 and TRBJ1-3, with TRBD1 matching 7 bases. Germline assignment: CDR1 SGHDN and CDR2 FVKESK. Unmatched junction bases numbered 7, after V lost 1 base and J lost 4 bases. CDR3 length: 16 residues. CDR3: CASSQAGGYSGNTIYF. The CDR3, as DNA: TGTGCCAGCAGCCAAGCAGGGGGTTATTCGGGAAACACCATATATTTT.

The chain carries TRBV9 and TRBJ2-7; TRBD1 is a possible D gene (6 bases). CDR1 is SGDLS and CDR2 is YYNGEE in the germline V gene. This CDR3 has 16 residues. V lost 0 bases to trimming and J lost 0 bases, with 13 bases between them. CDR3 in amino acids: CASSVGGDTNSYEQYF. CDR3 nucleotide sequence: TGTGCCAGCAGCGTAGGAGGGGACACCAACTCCTACGAGCAGTACTTC. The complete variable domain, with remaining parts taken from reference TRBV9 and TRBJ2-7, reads DSGVTQTPKHLITATGQRVTLRCSPRSGDLSVYWYQQSLDQGLQFLIQYYNGEERAKGNILERFSAQQFPDLHSELNLSSLELGDSALYFCASSVGGDTNSYEQYFGPGTRLTVT.

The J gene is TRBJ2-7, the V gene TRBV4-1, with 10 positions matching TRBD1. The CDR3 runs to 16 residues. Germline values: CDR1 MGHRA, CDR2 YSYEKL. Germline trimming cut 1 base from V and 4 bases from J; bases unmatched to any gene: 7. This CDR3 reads CASSQGATGGLYEQYF. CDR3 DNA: TGCGCCAGCAGCCAAGGGGCGACAGGGGGCCTTTACGAGCAGTACTTC.

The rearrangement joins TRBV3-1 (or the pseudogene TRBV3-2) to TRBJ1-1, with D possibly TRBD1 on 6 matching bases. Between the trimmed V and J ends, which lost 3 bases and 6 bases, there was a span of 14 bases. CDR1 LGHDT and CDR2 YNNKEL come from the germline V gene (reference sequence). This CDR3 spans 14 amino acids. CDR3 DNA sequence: TGTGCCAGCAGCCAGGGGCGGGGGCTGGCTGAAGCTTTCTTT. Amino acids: CASSQGRGLAEAFF.